The subject of this entry is one T cell receptor (beta chain). The antigen remains unidentified. The sample comes from a study of cytomegalovirus exposure and HLA in healthy donors. Germline CDR1 and CDR2: SNHLY and FYNNEI. V lost 6 bases and J lost 7, with 10 bases in between. The CDR3 loop spans 12 amino acids. Notes on the study in general: The only immune exposure information that was available was CMV serostatus. TCR beta chains associated with HLA were, in a later analysis, more clonally expanded than equally common others.

PCR primers comprised 60 Vbeta and 13 Jbeta primers. Clones were sequenced by immunoSEQ multiplex PCR, and TCRdb holds only the in-frame ones, with some missing. The sample table sets out nearly 200,000 clones. V usage is TRBV2 and J usage is TRBJ2-1; no clear D. The clonotype originates from a boy aged 5-17 years in good health and CMV-seronegative. The material sequenced was PBMCs. The CDR3 loop reads CASRYKENEQFF. In nucleotides, the CDR3 is TGTGCCAGCAGATATAAGGAGAATGAGCAGTTCTTC.